A single T cell receptor beta chain is shown here with its context. The antigen this receptor binds is unknown. Base-call qualities are not available, and no considerably larger clone is one nucleotide away. The data stem from a study of beta chain features in type 1 diabetes (dated 2018 in TCRdb). About the investigation overall: Mean age, gender distribution, total cell number and subset yield were not different between patients and healthy donors. The study compared TCRB repertoires of sorted circulating CD4+ T cell subsets between recently diagnosed type 1 diabetes patients and matched healthy donors. A total of 107,917,701 sorted cells were examined across all samples, and a strong correlation was observed between cell number per subset and RNA yield. Whereas all 30 or so donors provided naive and central memory subsets, regulatory and stem cell-like memory subsets were isolated from just 8 patients and roughly eight healthy donors. The paper as a whole reports these results and caveats: Naive, central memory and regulatory TCRB repertoires appeared to be more similar among patients than among healthy donors. Because cDNA was sequenced instead of genomic DNA, highly expressing activated cells could be over-represented, though the groups showed no difference in activation or CD3 levels. Fewer insertions and more nucleotide deletions at VDJ recombination sites were observed in patients with type 1 diabetes, implying thymic rearrangement abnormalities. HLA sub-analyses involved small numbers of individuals, so any influence of HLA type on TCRB rearrangement remained unresolved. PCR might favor shorter templates, but patient and control samples were amplified and corrected together, so any skew would affect both groups equally. Type 1 diabetes patients showed a moderate but significant shortening of TCRB CDR3 length in all four CD4+ subsets.

A single peripheral blood draw of around 0.11 L on average was collected from each donor into heparinised tubes. A BD FACSAria II was used to sort naive, central memory, regulatory and stem cell-like memory CD4+ T cells with a panel that included CD45RO, CCR7, CD25, CD127, CD95 and CD27. A purity above 98% was achieved for all sorted populations. PBMCs were isolated right away by Lymphoprep density gradient centrifugation and were stained directly, without culture. To minimize batch effects, samples were stained and sorted in pairs, one healthy donor with one patient per experiment. V drops 4 bases and J drops 8 bases, leaving 11 bases in between. CDR1 and CDR2, looked up from the germline V gene, are SGHDN and FVKESK. Inclusive of the bounding cysteine and phenylalanine, the CDR3 is 13 residues long. Only the CDR3 DNA stays, 39 bases, in frame from base 1. The entire isolated RNA was reverse transcribed using the High Capacity cDNA Reverse Transcription Kit, and thus expressed TCRB transcripts were sequenced. Naive, central memory and regulatory T cell samples underwent deep immunoSEQ sequencing, averaging about 3.57 million total reads per sample. Sorted cells were lysed in RLT buffer and RNA was extracted with DNase-treated RNeasy Micro or Mini kits, depending on cell number. To prevent cross-contamination, every cell subset was processed on its own, while patient and healthy donor samples were processed together. Using the immunoSEQ multiplex PCR, TCRB sequences were amplified from cDNA into 87-bp fragments spanning the CDR3 region. Sequencing of the amplicons was performed on the Illumina HiSeq platform. The authors' pipeline ran thus. PCR bias was computationally corrected using synthetic template baselines, reads within Hamming distance 2 were collapsed, and singletons that could not be merged were discarded. Reads were aligned against IMGT so that V, D and J genes, CDR3 length and insertions or deletions at six rearrangement sites could be assigned. Within each subset, clonotype counts were normalized to sorted cell number, after which true diversity and Gini coefficients were computed with the tcR R package. The overlap coefficient, calculated on TCRB nucleotide sequences, was used to quantify repertoire sharing. Out-of-frame TCRB sequences from naive cells were analyzed to stand in for the pre-selection repertoire. TCRdb re-hosts the immuneACCESS table, in-frame sequences only. Its copies lack some clones; in the studies checked, an unresolved V gene accounts for under half of them, and the cause for the rest is not known. Clonal size and the V and J genes are those of that table, whereas D and trimming came from the DNA. The sample includes hundreds of thousands of clones, with approximately 14% observed a single time. The ten largest clones add up to roughly 0.04% of the sample.

Material for sequencing was naive CD4+ T cells from blood. Reading the label with the study, this specimen's cell subset or site is: true naive CD4+ T cells. The TCR sequence derives from a man under 40 in good health. This chain joins TRBV14 to TRBJ1-4; the D gene is perhaps TRBD1, on 5 matching bases. The bases are TGTGCCAGCAGCCGAGGGGATGTGGAAAAACTGTTTTTT. The encoded protein is CASSRGDVEKLFF.